This T cell receptor (beta chain) was sequenced during a study of vaccination effects on CD4 cells after COVID-19. Study summary: Post-vaccination samples were obtained at early and late time points from a few convalescent patients. Study-wide results and caveats: Convalescent post-vaccine spike-reactive clones were mostly newly vaccine-induced. The study dataset contains few convalescent patients and includes no early post-infection timepoints.

Sequenced by immunoSEQ multiplex PCR; TCRdb stores in-frame clones only, minus some. Of about 17,000 clones listed, approximately 82% were seen once; the top ten hold approximately 20%. Peptide-pool stimulation followed by sequencing identified expanded antigen-specific CD4+ clonotypes in the ViraFEST assay. Upon completion of around eleven days in culture, CD4+ T cells were isolated. A positive SARS-CoV-2 PCR test fell between March and December 2020. Of the BNT162b2 and mRNA-1273 vaccines, participants received two doses of one or the other. Half-medium replacement with IL-2 medium occurred on days 3 and 7. CDR1 and CDR2 from the germline V gene are SGHTA and FQGTGA. This CDR3 contains 16 residues. V was pared by 4 bases and J by 5 bases, with 8 bases of the junction left unmatched. This clone has a handful of counts. Antigen unknown.

This chain joins TRBV7-3 and TRBJ2-2, with 9 bases identical to TRBD2. This receptor was obtained from a human donor who had a prior SARS-CoV-2 infection. The sample in question was CD4+ T cells from PBMCs cultured with SARS-CoV-2 spike peptides, obtained after COVID-19 vaccination. For the CDR3, the DNA is TGTGCCAGCAGCTCAGCGGGCGGGGGGGCAACCGGGGAGCTGTTTTTT. Amino acid sequence: CASSSAGGGATGELFF.